The 17 T cell receptor beta chains in this list originate from one sample, sequenced in a study of blood T cell repertoires in COVID-19. The protocol was immunoSEQ multiplex PCR, while the TCRdb copy is restricted to in-frame clones and leaves out a portion. The sample holds some 90,000 clones; 82% are singletons and the top ten take 11%. The sequencing sample was made of peripheral blood. These receptors originate from an older man with active or convalescent COVID-19.

The chain is built from TRBV5-1 and TRBJ2-7, with 11 positions matching TRBD1. Germline assignment: CDR1 SGHRS and CDR2 YFSETQ. This CDR3 region has 16 residues. Unmatched junction bases numbered 2, after V lost 0 bases and J lost 0 bases. The CDR3 coding sequence is TGCGCCAGCAGCTTGGAGGGACAGGGGGTCTCCTACGAGCAGTACTTC. This codes for CASSLEGQGVSYEQYF.

J is TRBJ2-3 and V is TRBV11-2, with 8 bases matching TRBD2. This CDR3 spans 15 amino acids. Germline CDR1 SGHAT, CDR2 FQNNGV. With 5 bases clipped from V and 6 bases from J, the junction kept 10 bases outside the gene matches. The CDR3 is CASSGRGGLGDTQYF. DNA for the CDR3: TGTGCCAGCAGCGGACGGGGGGGCCTGGGGGATACGCAGTATTTT.

The chain carries TRBV7-3 and TRBJ2-2, with unresolved D. V shed 4 bases and J shed 2 bases, with 17 bases lying between them. Germline V gene data show CDR1 as SGHTA and CDR2 as FQGTGA. The CDR3 is made up of 17 amino acids. The CDR3 sequence is CASSSSPRGANTGELFF. The CDR3 bases are TGTGCCAGCAGCTCCTCCCCGAGAGGTGCAAACACCGGGGAGCTGTTTTTT.

The rearrangement uses TRBV5-1 and TRBJ1-4, with D maybe TRBD1 (5 bases). V was shortened by 0 bases and J by 8 bases, with 11 bases between the two germline ends. Germline V CDR1 and CDR2: SGHRS, YFSETQ. CDR3 length: 14 amino acids. CDR3 sequence: CASSLVSPGEKLFF. The CDR3 DNA is TGCGCCAGCAGCTTGGTATCCCCAGGGGAAAAACTGTTTTTT.

The chain carries TRBV29-1 and TRBJ2-5; D perhaps matches TRBD1 (7 bases). The CDR3 has 11 residues. The germline V gene encodes CDR1 SQVTM and CDR2 ANQGSEA. Trimming took off 4 bases at V and 9 bases at J, with 12 bases between the two ends. The CDR3 sequence is CSVVQGEAQYF. DNA of the CDR3: TGCAGCGTTGTTCAGGGGGAGGCCCAGTACTTC.

The chain employs TRBV4-2 and TRBJ1-5; D gene ambiguous. CDR1 and CDR2 from the germline V gene are LGHNA and YNFKEQ. CDR3 size: 16 residues. Trimming cost V 0 bases and J 5 bases, with 14 bases left between them. CDR3 loop: CASSQDSGPPHQPQHF. The CDR3 DNA is TGTGCCAGCAGCCAAGATTCAGGCCCCCCGCATCAGCCCCAGCATTTT.

The chain is built from TRBV7-2 and TRBJ1-1, with D uncertain. Germline-derived CDR1 and CDR2 are SGHTA and FQGNSA. V was cut by 6 bases and J by 1 base, with 9 bases left in between. The CDR3 runs to 13 residues. As DNA, the CDR3 is TGTGCCAGCAGGCGTAGTAGGAACACTGAAGCTTTCTTT. Protein product: CASRRSRNTEAFF.

This chain uses TRBV10-3 with TRBJ2-1; 8 bases are shared with TRBD1. CDR3 length: 14 residues. Germline values: CDR1 ENHRY, CDR2 SYGVKD. V lost 5 bases and J lost 6; bases outside the gene matches: 6. CDR3 coding DNA: TGTGCCATCAGTCCCCGGACAGGGTCCAATGAGCAGTTCTTC. Its protein is CAISPRTGSNEQFF.

This clone was counted a single time. The genes are TRBV7-6 and TRBJ2-1; D unclear. Germline CDR1 reads SGHVS; CDR2 reads FNYEAQ. Trimming stripped 1 base from V and 7 bases from J, with 5 bases between. This CDR3 region has 12 residues. The CDR3: CASSLGRNEQFF. DNA for the CDR3: TGTGCCAGCAGCTTAGGGCGGAATGAGCAGTTCTTC.

V and J are TRBV10-1 and TRBJ2-3, with D perhaps TRBD1 or TRBD2 (5 bases each). Germline assignment: CDR1 WNHNN and CDR2 SYGVQD (reference sequence). With 6 bases removed from V and 0 bases from J, the gap between germline ends came to 10 bases. The CDR3 has 14 residues. The CDR3, as DNA: TGCGCCAGCAGCGAGGGGCTAAGCACAGATACGCAGTATTTT. Translation: CASSEGLSTDTQYF.

The rearrangement uses TRBV3-1 (or the pseudogene TRBV3-2) and TRBJ1-1, with D possibly being TRBD1 (6 bases). V was trimmed by 5 bases and J by 7 bases, leaving 20 bases between them. The length of the CDR3 is 15 residues. Germline lookup yields CDR1 LGHDT and CDR2 YNNKEL (reference sequence). CDR3 nucleotide sequence: TGTGCCAGCAGCTTCTGGACAGCCACCAGGCGTGAAGCTTTCTTT. Translation gives CASSFWTATRREAFF.

This rearrangement joins TRBV6-1 to TRBJ2-7; 12 bases map to TRBD2. The length of the CDR3 is 15 residues. Germline CDR1 and CDR2: MNHNS and SASEGT. The V gene end was trimmed by 3 bases and the J gene end by 2 bases; junction bases not matched to a gene: 2. The CDR3 loop reads CASSDTSGGPYEQYF. The CDR3 DNA reads as TGTGCCAGCAGTGACACTAGCGGGGGGCCCTACGAGCAGTACTTC.

The chain is built from TRBV6-5 and TRBJ2-1, with 10 bases lining up with TRBD2. With 4 bases clipped from V and 2 bases from J, the junction kept 2 bases outside the gene matches. The CDR3 sequence is 15 residues long. The germline CDR1 and CDR2 sequences are MNHEY and SVGAGI. In DNA form, the CDR3 reads TGTGCCAGCAGTTCCGGGACTAGCGCCTACAATGAGCAGTTCTTC. Its translation: CASSSGTSAYNEQFF.

The chain uses TRBV11-2 and TRBJ1-1, with D unclear. The V and J ends lost 2 bases and 5 bases respectively, with 9 bases between them. Germline V gene data show CDR1 as SGHAT and CDR2 as FQNNGV. This CDR3 has 13 residues. CDR3 protein: CASSLRIRTEAFF. The CDR3 nucleotides read TGTGCCAGCAGCTTAAGAATTCGGACTGAAGCTTTCTTT.

This clone showed up just a few times. The chain uses TRBV7-3 and TRBJ2-3; 8 bases are a match to TRBD2. Germline V gives CDR1 SGHTA, CDR2 FQGTGA. J gave up 4 bases and V 3 bases, and 6 bases lay outside the gene matches. The CDR3 spans 15 residues. The CDR3: CASSLTGLGADTQYF. CDR3 in DNA: TGTGCCAGCAGCTTGACGGGACTAGGGGCAGATACGCAGTATTTT.

The chain joins TRBV6-6 to TRBJ2-3, with D maybe TRBD1 (6 bases). Trimming shortened V by 7 bases and J by 9 bases, and 26 bases separated the two germline ends. In germline, CDR1 is MNHNY, CDR2 SVGAGI (reference sequence). The CDR3 is made up of 16 amino acids. Here the CDR3 DNA reads TGTGCCAGCAACCTTTCAGGGGACCCTAGCTCCCAAACGCAGTATTTT. It encodes CASNLSGDPSSQTQYF.

The chain employs TRBV4-2 and TRBJ2-3; TRBD2 aligns across 11 bases. The CDR3 runs to 16 residues. V lost 4 bases to trimming and J lost 5 bases; unmatched junction nucleotides: 8. CDR1 LGHNA and CDR2 YNFKEQ come from the germline V gene. Written as DNA, the CDR3 is TGTGCCAGCAGCCCTAGAGATACTAGCGGGGGAGATACGCAGTATTTT. It encodes CASSPRDTSGGDTQYF.